Included here is one TCR beta chain sequence, with context. Its antigen is not identified. The data stem from a study of cytomegalovirus exposure and HLA in healthy donors. The PCR contained 60 Vbeta and 13 Jbeta primers. The assay was immunoSEQ multiplex PCR, and TCRdb's table has in-frame clones only and misses some. Of about 97,000 clones in the sample, more than 70% were seen once. Notes on the study in general: In an earlier analysis, productive rearrangement rates for most beta V segments clustered near 90% or 30%. TCR beta V- and J-gene trimming was later associated with a missense DCLRE1C variant. Presence/absence comparisons presumed near-even sequencing depth among donors. Per a later analysis, roughly 17,000 TCR beta sequences showed association with HLA alleles at 0.05 false discovery rate.

The germline V gene encodes CDR1 DFQATT and CDR2 SNEGSKA (reference sequence). The CDR3 sequence is 10 residues long. V was pared by 5 bases and J by 7 bases, with 9 bases between. This sequence was found in a man aged 30-40 years in good health and CMV-seronegative. The gene calls are TRBV20-1 and TRBJ2-7; D call uncertain. The sequenced sample was PBMCs. Here the CDR3 DNA reads TGCAGTGCTCTTAAGGAGGAGCAGTACTTC. Translating gives CSALKEEQYF.